This TCR beta chain derives from a study of OX40 agonist ivuxolimab in advanced cancers. In this sample, this clone turned up a few times. Other DNA sequences of this sample code for an identical CDR3. TCRdb keeps only in-frame clones here, not all; method: immunoSEQ multiplex PCR. In the table there are roughly 48,000 clones, 79% of which are singletons. V gave up 2 bases and J gave up 7 bases, with 11 bases separating them. CDR1 is LGHNA and CDR2 is YSLEER in the germline V gene. CDR3 size: 13 residues. The receptor comes from an adult with an advanced solid tumor such as melanoma, head and neck, liver or kidney cancer. The rearrangement uses TRBV4-3 and TRBJ1-1, with D possibly TRBD1 on 5 matching bases. Sequences were derived from CD4+ or CD8+ T cells sorted from blood, sampled in a trial of the OX40 agonist ivuxolimab. CDR3 DNA: TGCGCCAGCAGCCAACAGGGTAGTGGTGAAGCTTTCTTT. As protein: CASSQQGSGEAFF.